The 3 T cell receptor beta chains below come from one sample, sequenced in a study of shared clonotypes between healthy human individuals. TCRdb's table, derived via immunoSEQ multiplex PCR, lists solely in-frame clones and lacks some. The sample holds over a million clones, around three quarters seen once. The sample comprised memory CD4+ T cells from PBMCs. Subset of the sample: CD45RA-negative fraction. The receptors here all came from a man between 18 and 29 years old in good health. Some clones in this sample may be carry-over from other donors' samples.

The chain is built from TRBV28 and TRBJ1-1, with D possibly matching TRBD1 (6 bases). V was clipped by 6 bases and J by 7 bases, with 12 bases between them. The CDR3 consists of 12 residues. Germline-derived CDR1 and CDR2 are MDHEN and SYDVKM. The CDR3 nucleotides are TGTGCCAGCAGAAGGGACATTCGTGAAGCTTTCTTT. The encoded protein is CASRRDIREAFF.

V usage is TRBV5-4 and J usage is TRBJ2-6; TRBD1 matches 7 bases. The junction had 1 base not matched to a gene; V was cut back by 0 bases and J by 1 base. CDR1 is SGHNT, CDR2 YYREEE, per germline (reference sequence). This CDR3 has 16 residues. The CDR3 DNA is TGTGCCAGCAGCTTGGAGACAGGGTCTGGGGCCAACGTCCTGACTTTC. Its protein product is CASSLETGSGANVLTF.

V gene TRBV30 combines with J gene TRBJ1-2, with D possibly TRBD1 on 6 matching bases. Germline CDR1 GTSNPN, CDR2 SVGIG (reference sequence). V lost 3 bases, J lost 5 bases, and 13 bases lay in between. The CDR3 runs to 13 residues. The CDR3 reads CAWSSGGRYGYTF. As DNA, the CDR3 is TGTGCCTGGAGCTCCGGGGGGCGGTATGGCTACACCTTC.